These T cell receptor beta chains were read from a single sample in a study of CXCR4 blockade with PD-1 therapy in pancreatic cancer. This table comes from immunoSEQ multiplex PCR, and its TCRdb copy is limited to in-frame clones, with some not included. The table has some 5,000 clones, approximately 61% seen once. Sequenced sample: tumor tissue. All receptors come from a human donor with pancreatic ductal adenocarcinoma. The CDR3 runs from the conserved cysteine through the conserved F or W. Each record gives: J gene, V gene, D gene, clone size, CDR3 DNA, CDR3 protein. A D gene is named only where the DNA matches it firmly. Not all rows give a size; the values are once, few, many and, for expanded clones, a class.

j_call: TRBJ1-5; v_call: TRBV28; d_call: TRBD1; clone_size: -; cdr3_nt: TGTGCCAGCAGTTGGTGGACAGGTAGCAATCAGCCCCAGCATTTT; cdr3_aa: CASSWWTGSNQPQHF
j_call: TRBJ2-1; v_call: TRBV28; d_call: -; clone_size: -; cdr3_nt: TGTGCCAGCACTAAATCGGGGAATCAGGCCTACAATGAGCAGTTCTTC; cdr3_aa: CASTKSGNQAYNEQFF
j_call: TRBJ2-5; v_call: TRBV9; d_call: -; clone_size: medium-sized; cdr3_nt: TGTGCCAGCAGCGTAGAGCCCTCGGAGAGGGAGACCCAGTACTTC; cdr3_aa: CASSVEPSERETQYF
j_call: TRBJ2-1; v_call: TRBV11-3; d_call: TRBD2; clone_size: few; cdr3_nt: TGTGCCAGCAGCTTAAAAGCGGGATCCTACAATGAGCAGTTCTTC; cdr3_aa: CASSLKAGSYNEQFF
j_call: TRBJ2-5; v_call: TRBV9; d_call: -; clone_size: few; cdr3_nt: TGTGCCAGCAGCGCAGGGGTAGGACCCCAAGAGACCCAGTACTTC; cdr3_aa: CASSAGVGPQETQYF
j_call: TRBJ2-1; v_call: TRBV12-5; d_call: -; clone_size: -; cdr3_nt: TGTGCTAGTGGTACAGACAGGACCTTCTCCTACAATGAGCAGTTCTTC; cdr3_aa: CASGTDRTFSYNEQFF
j_call: TRBJ2-7; v_call: TRBV18; d_call: -; clone_size: -; cdr3_nt: TGTGCCAGCTCACTGGGGTCACGCGGGACCCACCCCTACGAGCAGTACTTC; cdr3_aa: CASSLGSRGTHPYEQYF
j_call: TRBJ2-3; v_call: TRBV28; d_call: -; clone_size: -; cdr3_nt: TGTGCCAGCAGTTTCCGGGGGCTCACAGATACGCAGTATTTT; cdr3_aa: CASSFRGLTDTQYF
j_call: TRBJ1-4; v_call: TRBV23-1; d_call: -; clone_size: few; cdr3_nt: TGCGCCAGCAGCCAAGGGAACGGCCTTAATGAAAAACTGTTTTTT; cdr3_aa: CASSQGNGLNEKLFF
j_call: TRBJ2-3; v_call: TRBV19; d_call: -; clone_size: -; cdr3_nt: TGTGCCAGTAGTATAGGGCCGGGAGCCTTCACAGATACGCAGTATTTT; cdr3_aa: CASSIGPGAFTDTQYF
j_call: TRBJ1-4; v_call: TRBV10-2; d_call: -; clone_size: -; cdr3_nt: TGCGCCAGCAGTGATAGGTCGGGCCCCACTAATGAAAAACTGTTTTTT; cdr3_aa: CASSDRSGPTNEKLFF
j_call: TRBJ2-2; v_call: TRBV19; d_call: -; clone_size: -; cdr3_nt: TGTGCCAGTACCACACAGGCGAACACCGGGGAGCTGTTTTTT; cdr3_aa: CASTTQANTGELFF
j_call: TRBJ2-1; v_call: TRBV30; d_call: TRBD2; clone_size: -; cdr3_nt: TGTGCCTGGAGTTCGGGGGGTGGATACAATGAGCAGTTCTTC; cdr3_aa: CAWSSGGGYNEQFF
j_call: TRBJ2-3; v_call: TRBV10-2; d_call: -; clone_size: -; cdr3_nt: TGCGCCAGCAGTGAGGGGGGGAGTGCAGATACGCAGTATTTT; cdr3_aa: CASSEGGSADTQYF
j_call: TRBJ1-1; v_call: TRBV28; d_call: TRBD1; clone_size: once; cdr3_nt: TGTGCCAGCGCGGTGGGGGACAGAGCGAAATGGGCTTTCTTT; cdr3_aa: CASAVGDRAKWAFF
j_call: TRBJ2-5; v_call: TRBV14; d_call: -; clone_size: -; cdr3_nt: TGTGCCAGCAGCCAAGATTTGGTTGAGACCCAGTACTTC; cdr3_aa: CASSQDLVETQYF
j_call: TRBJ2-5; v_call: TRBV9; d_call: TRBD2; clone_size: -; cdr3_nt: TGTGCCAGCAGCGGGACTAGCGGGACACAAGAGACCCAGTACTTC; cdr3_aa: CASSGTSGTQETQYF
j_call: TRBJ2-3; v_call: TRBV11-3; d_call: -; clone_size: few; cdr3_nt: TGTGCCAGCAGCTGGGCCCTTGGGAAGTCTAGCACAGATACGCAGTATTTT; cdr3_aa: CASSWALGKSSTDTQYF
j_call: TRBJ2-5; v_call: TRBV6-8; d_call: -; clone_size: medium-sized; cdr3_nt: TGTGCCAGCAGTTATAGTGGGGAGACCCAGTACTTC; cdr3_aa: CASSYSGETQYF
j_call: TRBJ2-2; v_call: TRBV9; d_call: TRBD2; clone_size: few; cdr3_nt: TGTGCCAGCAGGTCTAGCGGGAGGGCCCTCACCGGGGAGCTGTTTTTT; cdr3_aa: CASRSSGRALTGELFF
j_call: TRBJ2-1; v_call: TRBV6-8; d_call: TRBD1; clone_size: few; cdr3_nt: TGTGCCAGCAGTCCCTCCGGGACAGGAAACTACAATGAGCAGTTCTTC; cdr3_aa: CASSPSGTGNYNEQFF
j_call: TRBJ2-7; v_call: TRBV11-3; d_call: -; clone_size: -; cdr3_nt: TGTGCCAGCAGTAAAGGGGGGCAGCCGAGCAACGAGCAGTACTTC; cdr3_aa: CASSKGGQPSNEQYF
j_call: TRBJ1-5; v_call: TRBV19; d_call: -; clone_size: -; cdr3_nt: TGTGCCAGCCATGAGGGGGAGACCGGTCAGCCCCAGCATTTT; cdr3_aa: CASHEGETGQPQHF
j_call: TRBJ2-5; v_call: TRBV2; d_call: TRBD1; clone_size: few; cdr3_nt: TGTGCCAGCAGGGCGACAGGGGTCCCGGGGGAGACCCAGTACTTC; cdr3_aa: CASRATGVPGETQYF
j_call: TRBJ1-2; v_call: TRBV28; d_call: -; clone_size: once; cdr3_nt: TGTGCCAGCAGTTCGCCGTGGGGTCGGGGCTATGGCTACACCTTC; cdr3_aa: CASSSPWGRGYGYTF
j_call: TRBJ1-2; v_call: TRBV12-2; d_call: -; clone_size: medium-sized; cdr3_nt: TGTGCAAGTCGCTTAGCCGCCTGGTACTATGGCTACACCTTC; cdr3_aa: CASRLAAWYYGYTF
j_call: TRBJ2-7; v_call: TRBV5-1; d_call: -; clone_size: -; cdr3_nt: TGCGCCAGCAGCTTGGGGGGGAAACCCTACGAGCAGTACTTC; cdr3_aa: CASSLGGKPYEQYF
j_call: TRBJ2-1; v_call: TRBV11-3; d_call: -; clone_size: few; cdr3_nt: TGTGCCAGCAGCTTAGTTTCTCGGTACAATGAGCAGTTCTTC; cdr3_aa: CASSLVSRYNEQFF
j_call: TRBJ2-7; v_call: TRBV7-6; d_call: TRBD2; clone_size: -; cdr3_nt: TGTGCCAGCAGCTTGGCCGGGGGGAAAGTCTACGAGCAGTACTTC; cdr3_aa: CASSLAGGKVYEQYF
j_call: TRBJ2-7; v_call: TRBV5-1; d_call: TRBD1; clone_size: -; cdr3_nt: TGCGCCAGCAAGGAGGGACAGGGTTACTACGAGCAGTACTTC; cdr3_aa: CASKEGQGYYEQYF
j_call: TRBJ2-2; v_call: TRBV6-8; d_call: TRBD2; clone_size: -; cdr3_nt: TGTGCCAGCAGAGGGAGGGCGTCCGGGGAGCTGTTTTTT; cdr3_aa: CASRGRASGELFF
j_call: TRBJ2-1; v_call: TRBV6-7; d_call: -; clone_size: few; cdr3_nt: TGTGCCAGCAGTTACCCGCCGGGGAATGAGCAGTTCTTC; cdr3_aa: CASSYPPGNEQFF
j_call: TRBJ2-7; v_call: TRBV4-1; d_call: -; clone_size: -; cdr3_nt: TGCGCCAGCAGCCAAACGCGATCCTACGAGCAGTACTTC; cdr3_aa: CASSQTRSYEQYF
j_call: TRBJ2-2; v_call: TRBV5-1; d_call: -; clone_size: once; cdr3_nt: TGCGCCAGCACGACGGGAGACTTCACCGGGGAGCTGTTTTTT; cdr3_aa: CASTTGDFTGELFF
j_call: TRBJ2-3; v_call: TRBV4-1; d_call: -; clone_size: -; cdr3_nt: TGCGCCAGCAGCTTGCTAGGTATACCCTCAGATACGCAGTATTTT; cdr3_aa: CASSLLGIPSDTQYF
j_call: TRBJ2-4; v_call: TRBV30; d_call: -; clone_size: few; cdr3_nt: TGTGCCTGGAGTGTTGGCGTAGCCAAAAACATTCAGTACTTC; cdr3_aa: CAWSVGVAKNIQYF
j_call: TRBJ2-3; v_call: TRBV18; d_call: -; clone_size: few; cdr3_nt: TGTGCCAGCTCACCCGCCTCGGGGCGTGCAGATACGCAGTATTTT; cdr3_aa: CASSPASGRADTQYF
j_call: TRBJ1-2; v_call: TRBV12-5; d_call: -; clone_size: few; cdr3_nt: TGTGCTAGTGGTTTAGGGGAAGTCGGAGGCTACACCTTC; cdr3_aa: CASGLGEVGGYTF
j_call: TRBJ2-7; v_call: TRBV6-8; d_call: -; clone_size: -; cdr3_nt: TGTGCCAGCACTATAGGGACCTTCCCCAGCTCCTACGAGCAGTACTTC; cdr3_aa: CASTIGTFPSSYEQYF
j_call: TRBJ2-3; v_call: TRBV28; d_call: -; clone_size: -; cdr3_nt: TGTGCCAGCAGTTTTTCGGGGCCCGGAGATACGCAGTATTTT; cdr3_aa: CASSFSGPGDTQYF
j_call: TRBJ1-1; v_call: TRBV19; d_call: -; clone_size: -; cdr3_nt: TGTGCCAGTAGTAACGCTGCGACAGCGAACACTGAAGCTTTCTTT; cdr3_aa: CASSNAATANTEAFF
j_call: TRBJ2-2; v_call: TRBV7-5; d_call: -; clone_size: few; cdr3_nt: TGTGCCAGCAGCACAAATTTCGGGGTAGTCGGGGAGCTGTTTTTT; cdr3_aa: CASSTNFGVVGELFF
j_call: TRBJ1-4; v_call: TRBV10-3; d_call: -; clone_size: -; cdr3_nt: TGTGCCATCAGTGAGTCGAGCAGTCCTGAAAAACTGTTTTTT; cdr3_aa: CAISESSSPEKLFF
j_call: TRBJ2-1; v_call: TRBV19; d_call: -; clone_size: few; cdr3_nt: TGTGCCAGTAGTATAGATCGAACCAATGAGCAGTTCTTC; cdr3_aa: CASSIDRTNEQFF
j_call: TRBJ2-7; v_call: TRBV14; d_call: TRBD2; clone_size: -; cdr3_nt: TGTGCCAGCAGCCCCTCCTTTAACGGGAGGGTATACGAGCAGTACTTC; cdr3_aa: CASSPSFNGRVYEQYF
j_call: TRBJ2-3; v_call: TRBV6-8; d_call: -; clone_size: -; cdr3_nt: TGTGCCAGCAGTGACTCGATAATTGGCAGCCCGTCAGATACGCAGTATTTT; cdr3_aa: CASSDSIIGSPSDTQYF
j_call: TRBJ2-7; v_call: TRBV18; d_call: -; clone_size: -; cdr3_nt: TGTGCCAGCTCGTCGCCTCAGGGAGCCGAGCAGTACTTC; cdr3_aa: CASSSPQGAEQYF
j_call: TRBJ2-1; v_call: TRBV11-3; d_call: TRBD2; clone_size: few; cdr3_nt: TGTGCCAGCAGCTTCGGAGCGGGAGGTTGGGATGAGCAGTTCTTC; cdr3_aa: CASSFGAGGWDEQFF